This TCR beta chain was captured in a study of cytomegalovirus exposure and HLA in healthy donors (dated by TCRdb to 2017 to 2019). Study-level background: An earlier analysis of several hundred of the donors reported 250 to 300 Gb of sequence data and approximately 110 million unique TCR beta sequences from roughly 200 million T cells. Of the 300 to 500 genotyped donors, less than 90% were placed in the genetic ancestry cluster associated with self-reported Caucasian donors. In a later genetic analysis, genome-wide SNP genotypes for about 55% of the 666 donors were used, and that subset was treated as a discovery cohort. Roughly 5 DR-DQ haplotypes were handled as single units for association and clustering because linkage in the cohort was strong. In an earlier analysis of roughly 600 of the donors, high-throughput TCR beta sequencing was used to judge whether each TCR beta V gene segment behaved as functional or pseudogenic. The study aimed to test whether signatures of past pathogen exposure could be identified by cataloging public T cell receptors. Across about 380 genotyped donors of the cohort, an average of approximately 200,000 unique TCR beta nucleotide sequences per donor were sequenced, and 15% to 20% of those sequences were non-productive. To predict cytomegalovirus infection status, the study combined high-throughput TCR immunosequencing, statistical association of individual TCRs with disease status, and machine learning. The number of typed donors differed by locus: 629-630 for A, B, C, DRB1 and DQB1; approximately 520 for DQA1; around 610 for DPA1; and roughly 490 for DPB1. HLA typing covered class I and class II loci at four-digit resolution. The study used immunosequencing to profile the T cell repertoires of some 600 subjects and linked those repertoires to cytomegalovirus serostatus. A later analysis re-analyzed previously published TCR beta repertoires from several hundred donors and added high-resolution HLA genotyping to study TCR occurrence patterns. Donor age, sex, ethnicity and CMV serostatus were compiled alongside the repertoire data. Roughly 300 gigabases of sequencing data and roughly 81 million unique TCR sequences made up an early release that covered some 640 HLA-typed donors. Every repertoire in the discovery cohort had been generated on one and the same sequencing platform. Rather than drawing on any new phenotypic data, the later analysis identified candidate immune exposures from TCR beta sequences and the way those sequences occurred across donors. In addition to the first cohort of 500 to 850 subjects, a separate validation cohort of approximately 130 different subjects was used.

Library creation used the immunoSEQ multiplex PCR assay. The multiplex PCR relied on a mix of 60 forward primers for TCR Vbeta segments and 13 reverse primers for TCR Jbeta segments. The CDR3 region of rearranged TCR beta genes was amplified from genomic DNA with a multiplex PCR assay. The amplified TCR beta libraries were sequenced on the Illumina HiSeq System as 87-base-pair reads. Regarding the original processing steps: Across the roughly 700 repertoires, a later analysis counted 80 million or so unique TCR beta chains, 9.5 million to 12 million of which were shared by at least two donors. To remove PCR and sequencing errors, raw reads were error-corrected and collapsed into unique sequences using a nearest-neighbor algorithm that merged closely related sequences. CDR3 sequences were aligned to IMGT reference sequences to assign V, D and J gene segments. For a sequence to be retained, at least a six-nucleotide match to both a V gene segment and a J gene segment was required. Rearrangements were classified as productive when the CDR3 lacked stop codons and remained in frame with V and J, and all other rearrangements were classified as non-productive. Following IMGT convention, CDR3 was defined as the stretch from the second conserved V-encoded cysteine up to the conserved J-encoded phenylalanine. In an earlier analysis of more than 550 of the donors, sequences lacking an unambiguous match to a single V gene segment were excluded. An earlier analysis of 450 to 650 of the donors called V segments functional above 56.7% productive rearrangements and segregating when the between-donor standard deviation exceeded 5%. A statistical classification framework was developed to diagnose cytomegalovirus status using the catalog of TCR beta chain sequences. V and J gene assignment, in a later analysis, came from comparing TCR nucleotide sequences with IMGT/GENE-DB human TR gene sequences. Using the TCRdist pipeline, a later analysis assigned CDR3 sequences along with most-parsimonious VDJ recombination scenarios. In a later analysis, each TCR beta chain was defined by its CDR3 amino acid sequence together with its V-gene family, and reads without a unique V-gene family were excluded. In a later analysis, fewer than 650 highly shared, low-generation-probability nucleotide sequences were removed to address suspected cross-contamination and a sequencing artifact. A later analysis calculated a clonal expansion index for each public chain from normalized within-repertoire ranks of inferred template counts. In a later analysis, generation probabilities were computed using a VDJ recombination model fitted to out-of-frame rearrangements, and the results were checked against IGoR. Hypergeometric tests were used in a later analysis to score TCR-TCR, TCR-HLA and TCR-CMV co-occurrence, with a repertoire-size bias correction applied to the TCR pairs. In a later analysis, false discovery rates were estimated by permuting HLA or CMV assignments 20 times. In a later analysis, co-occurring TCRs were grouped with DBSCAN, and TCRdist sequence similarity was added when clustering was performed within HLA-allele-positive subsets. Co-occurrence clustering excluded repertoires with fewer than 30,000 or more than 120,000 public chains, plus five with anomalous nucleotide sharing. Sourced from immuneACCESS, this table was stored by TCRdb with only in-frame sequences that have V and J called. A share of the clones is absent; for the studies checked, an unresolved V gene accounts for under half, and the remainder has no known explanation. That table furnishes V, J and clone size, whereas the DNA furnished D and trimming. This sample gives hundreds of thousands of clones in total; about 72% of them show up just once. The ten largest clones capture 3.8% of the sample.

For this chain, trimming is 7 bases at the V end and 4 bases at the J end, and the number of junction bases without a gene match is 6. The germline V gene yields MNHNS for CDR1 and SASEGT for CDR2. From its cysteine to its phenylalanine, the CDR3 spans 14 amino acids. Only the CDR3 part of the read is kept: 42 bases, read in frame from the first base. In total, roughly 670 healthy bone marrow donors made up the cohort. At the time of sampling, every cohort member was nominally healthy, though immune exposures that went unrecorded were likely present. The donor was CMV seronegative and belonged to the group of over 300 seronegative cohort members. A peripheral blood sample was collected from each donor, and TCR beta sequencing was performed on peripheral blood mononuclear cells. Genomic DNA was extracted from the blood cell samples with the Qiagen DNeasy Blood Extraction Kit. What the research found in general, with its limitations: In vitro tests confirmed that three of the cytomegalovirus-associated TCR beta chains recognize cytomegalovirus antigens. The authors suggested that the approach could potentially be extended to other disease states and immunological phenotypes. A later analysis reported that several top co-occurrence clusters appeared linked to parvovirus B19, influenza, CMV and Epstein-Barr virus. Because the 87-base-pair reads could not distinguish some IMGT-functional V segments, including TRBV6-2 and TRBV6-3, those segments were excluded. Compared with equally common non-associated chains, HLA-associated TCR beta chains in a later analysis were more clonally expanded and had lower generation probabilities. In this cohort, only TCR beta chains were sequenced, and detectable features were limited by the absence of alpha or paired-chain data. In a later analysis, most CMV-associated TCR beta chains were found to appear HLA-restricted, with HLA associations seemingly driven largely by CMV exposure. Most TCR sequences were observed very rarely across donors, whereas some public TCRs were present in many individuals. Because HLA typing was missing for some donors at each locus, association tests included only the typed subset. In an earlier analysis of approximately 590 of the donors, most TCR beta V segments appeared in productive rearrangements about 90% or about 30% of the time, broadly matching IMGT annotations. In a later genetic analysis, fewer N-insertions in productive TCRs were reported among donors in an Asian-associated ancestry cluster than the approximately 630-donor mean. The study gave a list of 150 to 200 TCR beta chains associated with cytomegalovirus. A group of highly shared sequence variants was considered likely to be a technical artifact of the sequencing pipeline. Sequencing depth was assumed to be roughly uniform across donors in the presence/absence analyses, though that assumption may not hold. A further reported finding was that TCR beta sequences accurately predicted the HLA-A and HLA-B alleles for most subjects in the first cohort. Assigning TCR associations to individual alleles was difficult when HLA alleles, especially DR and DQ, strongly co-occurred. At a false discovery rate of 0.05, a later analysis linked 15,000 to 20,000 TCR beta sequences to specific HLA alleles. Because counts were too low, about 18 rarely observed V segments, including chromosome 9 orphons, were excluded from the earlier analysis of around 640 of the donors. In a later analysis, the rate of TCR association differed among HLA loci, with DRB1 alleles having the most associated TCRs and HLA-C alleles having the fewest. Linkage disequilibrium might explain the correlated functional status among segregating V segments, but an unknown experimental factor could not be excluded. The only immune exposure information available for the cohort was CMV serostatus. In both the original and validation cohorts, the classifier was reported to diagnose cytomegalovirus status with high specificity and sensitivity. An association between a missense DCLRE1C variant and V-gene and J-gene trimming of TCR beta chains was found in a later genetic analysis and replicated in an independent cohort.

This clone occurred many times. Its cognate antigen has yet to be identified. Base-call qualities are not available, and no considerably larger clone is one nucleotide away. This TCR derives from a male donor in good health and CMV-seronegative. The sample taken for sequencing was PBMCs. Recombination joined TRBV6-1 with TRBJ1-3; TRBD1 agrees with 8 junctional bases. The nucleotide sequence reads as follows: TGTGCCAGCACCCAGGGGGCTGGAGGAAACACCATATATTTT. Its protein product is CASTQGAGGNTIYF.